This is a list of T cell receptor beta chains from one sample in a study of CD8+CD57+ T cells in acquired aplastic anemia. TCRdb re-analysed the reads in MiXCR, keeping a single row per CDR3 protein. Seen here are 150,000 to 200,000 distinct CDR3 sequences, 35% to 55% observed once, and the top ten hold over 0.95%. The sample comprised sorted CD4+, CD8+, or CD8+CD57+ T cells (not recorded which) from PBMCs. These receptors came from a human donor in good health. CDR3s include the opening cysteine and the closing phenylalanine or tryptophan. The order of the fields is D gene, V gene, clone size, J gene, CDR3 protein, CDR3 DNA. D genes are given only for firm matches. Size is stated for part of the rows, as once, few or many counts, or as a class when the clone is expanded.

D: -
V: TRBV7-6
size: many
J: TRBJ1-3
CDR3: CASSSPDSGNTIYF
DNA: TGTGCCAGCAGCTCCCCGGACTCTGGAAACACCATATATTTT

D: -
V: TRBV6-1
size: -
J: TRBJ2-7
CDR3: CASGTLTGFEQYF
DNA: TGTGCCAGCGGGACGCTTACAGGGTTCGAGCAGTACTTC

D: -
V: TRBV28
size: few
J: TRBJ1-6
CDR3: CASSSGTGGFHF
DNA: TGTGCCAGCAGTTCCGGGACGGGGGGTTTCCACTTT

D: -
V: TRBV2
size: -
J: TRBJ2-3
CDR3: CASSGLVADTQYF
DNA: TGTGCCAGCAGTGGACTAGTGGCAGATACGCAGTATTTT

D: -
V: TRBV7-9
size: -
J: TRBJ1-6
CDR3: CASSLSGLHSPLHF
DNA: TGTGCCAGCAGTTTGTCCGGGTTGCATTCACCCCTCCACTTT

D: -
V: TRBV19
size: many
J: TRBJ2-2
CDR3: CASSITARGSGELFF
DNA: TGTGCCAGTAGTATAACGGCTCGAGGGTCCGGGGAGCTGTTTTTT

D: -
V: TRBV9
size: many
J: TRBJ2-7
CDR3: CASSVGLDPAYEQYF
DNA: TGTGCCAGCAGCGTAGGGTTAGATCCGGCCTACGAGCAGTACTTC

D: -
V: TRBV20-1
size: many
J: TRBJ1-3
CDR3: CSARRNGLNSGNTIYF
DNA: TGCAGTGCTAGACGCAACGGACTGAACTCTGGAAACACCATATATTTT

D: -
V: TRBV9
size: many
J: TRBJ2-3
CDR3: CASSVVGTADTQYF
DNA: TGTGCCAGCAGCGTAGTCGGGACGGCAGATACGCAGTATTTT

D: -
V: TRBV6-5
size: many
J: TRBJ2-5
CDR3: CASSSNVPETQYF
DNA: TGTGCCAGCAGTTCCAACGTCCCAGAGACCCAGTACTTC

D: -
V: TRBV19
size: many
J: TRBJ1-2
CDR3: CASRVGDSANYGYTF
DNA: TGTGCCAGTAGAGTCGGGGACTCAGCTAACTATGGCTACACCTTC

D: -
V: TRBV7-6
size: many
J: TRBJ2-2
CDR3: CASSFGANTGELFF
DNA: TGTGCCAGCAGCTTCGGGGCTAACACCGGGGAGCTGTTTTTT

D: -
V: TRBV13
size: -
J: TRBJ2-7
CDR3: CASSFRDEQYF
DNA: TGTGCCAGCAGCTTCCGAGACGAGCAGTACTTC

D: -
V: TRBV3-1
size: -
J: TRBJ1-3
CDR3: CASTPGGLSGSTIYF
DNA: TGTGCCAGCACCCCCGGGGGTCTCTCTGGAAGCACCATATATTTT

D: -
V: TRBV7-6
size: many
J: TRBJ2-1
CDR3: CASSPRGGQPYNEQFF
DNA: TGTGCCAGCAGCCCTCGCGGGGGACAGCCCTACAATGAGCAGTTCTTC

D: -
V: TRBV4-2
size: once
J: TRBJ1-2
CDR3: CASSQGDRKYGYTF
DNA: TGTGCCAGCAGCCAGGGAGACAGGAAATATGGCTACACCTTC

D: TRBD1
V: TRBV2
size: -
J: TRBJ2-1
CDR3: CASSQPGTGIDEQFF
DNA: TGTGCCAGCAGTCAACCCGGGACAGGGATCGATGAGCAGTTCTTC

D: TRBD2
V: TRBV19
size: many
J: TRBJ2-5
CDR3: CASSMGVTSGAETQYF
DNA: TGTGCCAGTAGTATGGGAGTTACTAGCGGGGCAGAGACCCAGTACTTC

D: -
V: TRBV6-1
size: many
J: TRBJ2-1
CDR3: CASSPLGSSEQFF
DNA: TGTGCCAGCAGCCCCCTTGGCTCGAGTGAGCAGTTCTTC

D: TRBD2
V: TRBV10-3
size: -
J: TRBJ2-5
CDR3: CAISESGGLQETQYF
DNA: TGTGCCATCAGTGAGTCGGGAGGGCTCCAAGAGACCCAGTACTTC